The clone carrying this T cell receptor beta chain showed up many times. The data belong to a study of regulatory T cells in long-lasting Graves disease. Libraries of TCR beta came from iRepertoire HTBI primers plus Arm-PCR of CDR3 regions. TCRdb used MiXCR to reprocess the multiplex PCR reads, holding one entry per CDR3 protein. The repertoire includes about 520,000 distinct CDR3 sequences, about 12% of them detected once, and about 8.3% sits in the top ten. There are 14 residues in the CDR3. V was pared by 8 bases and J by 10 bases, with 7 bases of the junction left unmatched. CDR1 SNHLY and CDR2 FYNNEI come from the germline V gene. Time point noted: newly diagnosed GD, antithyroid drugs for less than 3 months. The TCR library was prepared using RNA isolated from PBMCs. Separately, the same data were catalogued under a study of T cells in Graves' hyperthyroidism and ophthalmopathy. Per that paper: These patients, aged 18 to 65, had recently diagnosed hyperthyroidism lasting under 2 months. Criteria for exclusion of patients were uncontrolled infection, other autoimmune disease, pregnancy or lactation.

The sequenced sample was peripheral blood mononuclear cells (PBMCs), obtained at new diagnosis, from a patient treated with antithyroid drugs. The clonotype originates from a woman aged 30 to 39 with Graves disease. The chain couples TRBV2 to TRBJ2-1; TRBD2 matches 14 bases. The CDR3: CASGGTSGRREQFF. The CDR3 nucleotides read TGTGCCAGCGGGGGGACTAGCGGGAGACGGGAGCAGTTCTTC.